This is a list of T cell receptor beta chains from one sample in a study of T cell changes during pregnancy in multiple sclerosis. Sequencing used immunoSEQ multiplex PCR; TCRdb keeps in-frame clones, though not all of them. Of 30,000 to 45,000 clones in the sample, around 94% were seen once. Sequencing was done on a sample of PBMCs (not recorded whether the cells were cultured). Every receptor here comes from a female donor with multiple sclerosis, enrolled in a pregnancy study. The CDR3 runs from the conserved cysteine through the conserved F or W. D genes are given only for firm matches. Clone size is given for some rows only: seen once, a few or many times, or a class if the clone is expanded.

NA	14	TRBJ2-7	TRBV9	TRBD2	CASSVTGGSHEQYF	TGTGCCAGCAGCGTGACGGGAGGATCCCACGAGCAGTACTTC
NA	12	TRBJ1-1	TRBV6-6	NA	CATRQENTEAFF	TGTGCCACCAGACAGGAGAACACTGAAGCTTTCTTT
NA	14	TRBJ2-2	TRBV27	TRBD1	CASNLRQGSGELFF	TGTGCCAGTAACCTCCGACAGGGGTCCGGGGAGCTGTTTTTT
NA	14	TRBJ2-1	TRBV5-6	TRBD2	CASSLAGVVNEQFF	TGTGCCAGCAGCCTAGCGGGAGTCGTGAATGAGCAGTTCTTC
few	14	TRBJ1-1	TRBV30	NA	CAHKFYGGNTEAFF	TGTGCCCACAAATTCTACGGGGGGAACACTGAAGCTTTCTTT
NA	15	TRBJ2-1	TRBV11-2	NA	CASTYGRSDYNEQFF	TGTGCCAGCACCTATGGACGGTCGGATTACAATGAGCAGTTCTTC
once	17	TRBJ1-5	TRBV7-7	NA	CASSLDNLERRNQPQHF	TGTGCCAGCAGCTTAGACAATTTGGAAAGGCGCAATCAGCCCCAGCATTTT
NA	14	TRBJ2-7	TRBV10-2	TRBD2	CASSSAGVLDEQYF	TGCGCCAGCAGCTCAGCGGGAGTATTGGACGAGCAGTACTTC
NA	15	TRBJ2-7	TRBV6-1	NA	CASSESLGPNYEQYF	TGTGCCAGCAGTGAGTCCTTAGGACCGAACTACGAGCAGTACTTC
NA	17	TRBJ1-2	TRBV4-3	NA	CASSQELTGGFNYGYTF	TGCGCCAGCAGCCAAGAGTTGACCGGAGGGTTTAACTATGGCTACACCTTC
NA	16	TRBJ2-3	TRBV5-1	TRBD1	CASSLARDSFTDTQYF	TGCGCCAGCAGCTTGGCCAGGGACAGCTTCACAGATACGCAGTATTTT
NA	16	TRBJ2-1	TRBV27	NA	CASSLTPNRDYNEQFF	TGTGCCAGCAGTTTAACCCCCAACCGGGACTACAATGAGCAGTTCTTC
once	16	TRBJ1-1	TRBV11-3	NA	CASSLGQGRTNTEAFF	TGTGCCAGCAGCTTAGGTCAGGGCCGGACTAACACTGAAGCTTTCTTT
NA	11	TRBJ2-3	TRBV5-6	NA	CASSLTGAQYF	TGTGCCAGCAGCTTAACGGGGGCGCAGTATTTT
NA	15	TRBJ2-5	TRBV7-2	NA	CASSYRNPALETQYF	TGTGCCAGCAGCTACCGGAACCCCGCATTAGAGACCCAGTACTTC
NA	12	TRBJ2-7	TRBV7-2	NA	CASSLNQYEQYF	TGTGCCAGCAGCTTAAATCAATACGAGCAGTACTTC
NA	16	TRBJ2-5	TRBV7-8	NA	CASSSPFGASQETQYF	TGTGCCAGCAGCTCACCCTTCGGGGCAAGCCAAGAGACCCAGTACTTC
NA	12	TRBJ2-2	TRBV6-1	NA	CASSWNTGELFF	TGTGCCAGCAGTTGGAACACCGGGGAGCTGTTTTTT
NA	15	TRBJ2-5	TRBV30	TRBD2	CAWSRVSGVRGTQYF	TGTGCCTGGAGTAGGGTTAGCGGGGTCAGGGGGACCCAGTACTTC
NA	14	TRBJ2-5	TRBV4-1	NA	CASSQAGTQETQYF	TGCGCCAGCAGCCAGGCCGGGACCCAAGAGACCCAGTACTTC
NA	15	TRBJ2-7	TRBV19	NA	CASSIFGEVNDEQYF	TGTGCCAGTAGTATATTTGGGGAGGTTAACGACGAGCAGTACTTC
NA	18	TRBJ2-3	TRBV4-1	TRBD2	CASSLGGGLAGSTDTQYF	TGCGCCAGCAGCCTCGGGGGCGGACTAGCGGGGTCCACAGATACGCAGTATTTT
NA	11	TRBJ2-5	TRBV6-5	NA	CASTRGETQYF	TGTGCCAGCACCAGGGGCGAGACCCAGTACTTC
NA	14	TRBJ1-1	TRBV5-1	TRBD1	CASSPGGIGTEAFF	TGCGCCAGCAGCCCAGGGGGAATAGGGACTGAAGCTTTCTTT
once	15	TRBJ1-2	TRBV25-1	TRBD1	CASSDETGPNYGYTF	TGTGCCAGCAGTGATGAGACAGGGCCTAACTATGGCTACACCTTC
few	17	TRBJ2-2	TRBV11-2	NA	CASSLWAGTPNTGELFF	TGTGCCAGCAGCTTATGGGCCGGGACGCCGAACACCGGGGAGCTGTTTTTT
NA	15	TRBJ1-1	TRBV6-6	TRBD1	CASSDRERGNTEAFF	TGTGCCAGCAGTGACAGGGAAAGGGGGAACACTGAAGCTTTCTTT
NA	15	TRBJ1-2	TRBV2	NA	CASSLRDPVLYGYTF	TGTGCCAGCAGCCTCCGGGACCCCGTCCTCTATGGCTACACCTTC
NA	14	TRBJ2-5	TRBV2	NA	CASSERPTQETQYF	TGTGCCAGCAGTGAAAGGCCAACTCAAGAGACCCAGTACTTC
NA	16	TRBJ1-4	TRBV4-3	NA	CASSQGDSGANEKLFF	TGCGCCAGCAGCCAAGGGGATTCAGGGGCTAATGAAAAACTGTTTTTT
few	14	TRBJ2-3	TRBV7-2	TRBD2	CASSPGLTTDTQYF	TGTGCCAGCAGCCCGGGACTAACCACAGATACGCAGTATTTT
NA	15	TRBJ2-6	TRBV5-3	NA	CAREEGGSGANVLTF	TGTGCCAGAGAGGAGGGGGGCTCTGGGGCCAACGTCCTGACTTTC
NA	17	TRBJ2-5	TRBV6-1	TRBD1	CASSVTPYGQGQETQYF	TGTGCCAGCAGTGTGACCCCCTATGGACAGGGCCAAGAGACCCAGTACTTC
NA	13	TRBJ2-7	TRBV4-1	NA	CASSARRIGEQYF	TGCGCCAGCAGCGCCCGTCGTATAGGCGAGCAGTACTTC
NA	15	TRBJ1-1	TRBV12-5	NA	CASGLRWGRDTEAFF	TGTGCTAGTGGTTTGAGGTGGGGGCGAGACACTGAAGCTTTCTTT
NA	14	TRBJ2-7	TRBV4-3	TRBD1	CASSQRTGPYEQYF	TGCGCCAGCAGCCAGAGGACAGGGCCCTACGAGCAGTACTTC
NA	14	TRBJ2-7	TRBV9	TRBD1	CASSVGTGVYEQYF	TGTGCCAGCAGCGTAGGGACAGGGGTCTACGAGCAGTACTTC
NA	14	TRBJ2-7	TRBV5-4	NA	CASSLGEWSYEQYF	TGTGCCAGCAGCTTGGGGGAGTGGTCCTACGAGCAGTACTTC
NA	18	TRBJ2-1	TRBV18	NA	CASSPGQSLSSSYNEQFF	TGTGCCAGCTCACCAGGGCAGAGTCTATCGAGCTCCTACAATGAGCAGTTCTTC
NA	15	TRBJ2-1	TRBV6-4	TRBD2	CASSDDPTSANEQFF	TGTGCCAGCAGTGACGACCCGACTAGCGCCAATGAGCAGTTCTTC
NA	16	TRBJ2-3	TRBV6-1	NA	CASSDRDGKRGDTQYF	TGTGCCAGCAGTGATCGGGACGGAAAAAGGGGAGATACGCAGTATTTT
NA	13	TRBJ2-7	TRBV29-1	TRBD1	CSVTGGAPYEQYF	TGCAGCGTGACAGGGGGCGCCCCCTACGAGCAGTACTTC
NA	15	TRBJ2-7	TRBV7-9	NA	CASSPNALVADEQYF	TGTGCCAGCAGCCCGAATGCCCTGGTTGCGGACGAGCAGTACTTC
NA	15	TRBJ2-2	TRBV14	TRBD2	CASSQSGRSTGELFF	TGTGCCAGCAGCCAAAGCGGGAGGTCCACCGGGGAGCTGTTTTTT
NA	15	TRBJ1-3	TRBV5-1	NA	CASSLVVDNRNTIYF	TGCGCCAGCAGCTTGGTGGTGGACAACCGAAACACCATATATTTT
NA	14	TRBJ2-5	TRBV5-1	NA	CASSSQTLQETQYF	TGCGCCAGCAGCTCGCAGACACTCCAAGAGACCCAGTACTTC
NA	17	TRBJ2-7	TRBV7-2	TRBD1	CASSLGTGTGLSYEQYF	TGTGCCAGCAGCTTAGGGACCGGGACAGGGCTCTCCTACGAGCAGTACTTC
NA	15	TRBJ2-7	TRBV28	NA	CASSLARGRAYEQYF	TGTGCCAGCAGTTTGGCAAGGGGCAGGGCCTACGAGCAGTACTTC
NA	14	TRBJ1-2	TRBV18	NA	CASSPGAGDYGYTF	TGTGCCAGCTCACCAGGAGCGGGGGACTATGGCTACACCTTC
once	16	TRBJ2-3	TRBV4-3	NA	CASSQEIGRVTDTQYF	TGCGCCAGCAGCCAAGAGATCGGCAGGGTTACAGATACGCAGTATTTT
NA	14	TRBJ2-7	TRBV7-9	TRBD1	CASSFAGGWNEQYF	TGTGCCAGCAGCTTCGCAGGGGGCTGGAACGAGCAGTACTTC
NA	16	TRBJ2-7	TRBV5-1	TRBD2	CASSYTSGLYSYEQYF	TGCGCCAGCAGCTATACTAGCGGCCTATACTCCTACGAGCAGTACTTC
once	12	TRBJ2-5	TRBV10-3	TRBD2	CASGGREETQYF	TGTGCCTCAGGCGGGAGGGAAGAGACCCAGTACTTC
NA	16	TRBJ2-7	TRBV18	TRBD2	CASSPYAGGPRNEQYF	TGTGCCAGCTCACCGTACGCGGGAGGGCCCCGTAACGAGCAGTACTTC